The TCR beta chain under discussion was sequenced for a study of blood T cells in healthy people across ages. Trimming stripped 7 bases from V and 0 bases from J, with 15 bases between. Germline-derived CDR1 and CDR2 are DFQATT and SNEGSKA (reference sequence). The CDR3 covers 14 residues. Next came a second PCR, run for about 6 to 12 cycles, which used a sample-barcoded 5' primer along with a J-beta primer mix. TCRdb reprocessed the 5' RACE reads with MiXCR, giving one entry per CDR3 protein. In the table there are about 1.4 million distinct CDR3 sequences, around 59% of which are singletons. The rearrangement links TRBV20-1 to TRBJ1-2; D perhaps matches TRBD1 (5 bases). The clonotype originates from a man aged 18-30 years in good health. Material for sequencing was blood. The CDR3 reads CSGPGAGANYGYTF. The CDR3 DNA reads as TGCAGTGGCCCCGGGGCGGGAGCTAACTATGGCTACACCTTC.